The present T cell receptor (beta chain) was sequenced within a study of T cell changes during pregnancy in multiple sclerosis. The CDR3 runs to 12 residues. V lost 4 bases and J 4 bases, leaving 5 bases between the germline ends. Germline lookup yields CDR1 LNHNV and CDR2 YYDKDF (reference sequence). This table comes from immunoSEQ multiplex PCR, and its TCRdb copy is limited to in-frame clones, with some not included. The table records over 90,000 clones, roughly nine tenths of them present only once. This sample comprised peripheral blood, obtained after pregnancy. The V gene is TRBV15, the J gene TRBJ1-5; D is possibly TRBD1 (5 bases). The TCR was taken from a female donor with multiple sclerosis, enrolled in a pregnancy study. CDR3 DNA: TGTGCCACCAGCAACAGGAATCAGCCCCAGCATTTT. It codes for CATSNRNQPQHF.